The subject of this entry is one TCR beta chain. This entry is derived from a study of T cell changes during pregnancy in multiple sclerosis. Germline values: CDR1 MNHEY, CDR2 SVGAGI. The CDR3 is made up of 14 amino acids. The V gene lost 8 bases and the J gene lost 5 bases, with 15 bases spanning the gap. Sequenced by immunoSEQ multiplex PCR; TCRdb stores in-frame clones only, minus some. The repertoire holds tens of thousands of clones, with around 89% as singletons. This sequence joins TRBV6-5 and TRBJ1-4; no firm D call. The receptor's source is a female donor with multiple sclerosis, enrolled in a pregnancy study. The source was CD4+ T cells from peripheral blood mononuclear cells, collected in the second trimester of pregnancy. This CDR3 is CASAPGGLNEKLFF. In nucleotides, the CDR3 is TGTGCCAGCGCTCCGGGAGGCCTGAATGAAAAACTGTTTTTT.